This TCR beta chain was identified during a study of CD8+CD57+ T cells in acquired aplastic anemia. TCR beta VDJ and CDR3 profiles were obtained from a genomic DNA template. TCRdb redid the calling of the reads with MiXCR, one entry per CDR3 protein. The table has 200,000 to 250,000 distinct CDR3 sequences, about 44% seen once. Individuals selected for sequencing had exhibited CD8+CD57+ cell expansion on flow cytometry. The blood sampling took place in patients who had so far received no therapy. This CDR3 has 14 amino acids. J was trimmed by 7 bases and V by 1 base; bases with no gene match: 7. CDR1 and CDR2 from the germline V gene are MNHEY and SVGAGI.

This receptor was obtained from a human donor with aplastic anemia. Sequencing was carried out using sorted CD4+, CD8+, or CD8+CD57+ T cells (not recorded which) from PBMCs. V usage is TRBV6-5 and J usage is TRBJ2-7; TRBD1 matches 7 bases. CDR3 region: CASSYYTGAVEQYF. In DNA form, the CDR3 reads TGTGCCAGCAGTTACTACACAGGGGCTGTGGAGCAGTACTTC.